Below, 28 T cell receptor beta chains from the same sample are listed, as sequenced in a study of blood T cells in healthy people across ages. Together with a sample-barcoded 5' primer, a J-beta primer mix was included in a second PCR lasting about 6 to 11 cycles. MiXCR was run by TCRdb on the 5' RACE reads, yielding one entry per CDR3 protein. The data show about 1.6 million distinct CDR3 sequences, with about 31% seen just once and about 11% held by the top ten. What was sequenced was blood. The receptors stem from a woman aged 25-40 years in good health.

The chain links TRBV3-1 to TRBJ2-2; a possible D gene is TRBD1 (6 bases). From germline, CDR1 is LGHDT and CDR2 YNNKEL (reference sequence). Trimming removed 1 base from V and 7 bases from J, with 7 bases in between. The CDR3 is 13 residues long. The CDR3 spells CASSQVRGGELFF. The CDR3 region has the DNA TGTGCCAGCAGCCAAGTCAGGGGCGGGGAGCTGTTTTTT. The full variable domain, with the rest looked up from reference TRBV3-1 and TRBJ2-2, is DTAVSQTPKYLVTQMGNDKSIKCEQNLGHDTMYWYKQDSKKFLKIMFSYNNKELIINETVPNRFSPKSPDKAHLNLHINSLELGDSAVYFCASSQVRGGELFFGEGSRLTVL.

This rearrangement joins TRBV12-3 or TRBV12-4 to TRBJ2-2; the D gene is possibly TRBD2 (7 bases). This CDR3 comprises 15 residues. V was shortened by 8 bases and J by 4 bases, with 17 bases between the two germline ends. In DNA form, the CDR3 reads TGTGCCAGCCTCAATAGGGGAGGGGGCACCGGGGAGCTGTTTTTT. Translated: CASLNRGGGTGELFF.

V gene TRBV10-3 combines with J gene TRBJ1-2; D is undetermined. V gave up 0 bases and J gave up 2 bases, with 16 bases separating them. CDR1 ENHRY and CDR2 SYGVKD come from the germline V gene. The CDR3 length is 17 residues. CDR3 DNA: TGTGCCATCAGTGAGTCTCAACAACGATCCCCAAACTATGGCTACACCTTC. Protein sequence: CAISESQQRSPNYGYTF.

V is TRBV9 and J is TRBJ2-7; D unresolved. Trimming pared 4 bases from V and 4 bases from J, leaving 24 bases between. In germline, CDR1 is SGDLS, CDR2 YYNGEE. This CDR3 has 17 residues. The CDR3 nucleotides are TGTGCCAGCAGCCCCCAGGTGGTGCCGAAGCTCTCTTACGAGCAGTACTTC. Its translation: CASSPQVVPKLSYEQYF.

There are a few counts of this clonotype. As DNA, the CDR3 is TGTGCCATCAGTGAAGAGCCCACTAGCCCGAACACAGATACGCAGTATTTT. It is translated as CAISEEPTSPNTDTQYF. V and J are TRBV10-3 and TRBJ2-3, with TRBD2 as a possible D gene (6 bases). V was pared by 3 bases and J by 2 bases, with 18 bases between. CDR1 and CDR2 from the germline V gene are ENHRY and SYGVKD. This CDR3 comprises 17 residues.

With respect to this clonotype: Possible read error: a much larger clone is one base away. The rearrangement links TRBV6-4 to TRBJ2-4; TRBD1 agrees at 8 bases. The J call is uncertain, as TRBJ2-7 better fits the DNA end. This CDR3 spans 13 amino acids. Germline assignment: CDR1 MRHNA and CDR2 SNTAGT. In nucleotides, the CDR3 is TGTGCCAGCAACCCCGGACAGGGACGCGAGCAGTACTTC. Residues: CASNPGQGREQYF.

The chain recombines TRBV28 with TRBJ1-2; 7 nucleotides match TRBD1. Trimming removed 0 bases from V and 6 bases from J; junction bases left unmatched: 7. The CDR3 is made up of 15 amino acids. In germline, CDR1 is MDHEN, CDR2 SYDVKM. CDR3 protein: CASSLWRQGLDGYTF. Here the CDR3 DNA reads TGTGCCAGCAGTTTATGGCGACAGGGATTGGATGGCTACACCTTC.

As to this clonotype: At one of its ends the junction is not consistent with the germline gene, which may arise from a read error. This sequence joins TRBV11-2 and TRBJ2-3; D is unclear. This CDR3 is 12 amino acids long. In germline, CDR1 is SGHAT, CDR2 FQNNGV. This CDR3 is CVSSRVLDTQYF. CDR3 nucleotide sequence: TGTGTCAGCAGCCGGGTCCTGGATACGCAGTATTTT.

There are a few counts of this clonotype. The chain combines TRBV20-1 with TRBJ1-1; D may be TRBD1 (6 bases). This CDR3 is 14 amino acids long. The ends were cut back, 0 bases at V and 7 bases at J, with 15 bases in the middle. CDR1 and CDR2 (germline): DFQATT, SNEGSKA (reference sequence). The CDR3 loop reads CSARDQGRGREAFF. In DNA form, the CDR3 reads TGCAGTGCTAGAGATCAGGGGCGGGGACGTGAAGCTTTCTTT.

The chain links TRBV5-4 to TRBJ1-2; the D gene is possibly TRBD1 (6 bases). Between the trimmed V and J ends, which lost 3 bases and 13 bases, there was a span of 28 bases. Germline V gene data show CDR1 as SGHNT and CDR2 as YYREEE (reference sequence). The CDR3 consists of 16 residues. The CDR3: CASSSQLSTGRHVGTF. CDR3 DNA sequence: TGTGCCAGCAGCTCCCAGCTCTCGACAGGCCGACATGTTGGCACCTTC.

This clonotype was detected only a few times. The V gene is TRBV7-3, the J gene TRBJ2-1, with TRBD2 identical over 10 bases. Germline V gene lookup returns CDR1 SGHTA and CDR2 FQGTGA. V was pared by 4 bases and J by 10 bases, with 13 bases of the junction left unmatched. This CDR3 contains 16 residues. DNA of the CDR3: TGTGCCAGCAGCTCAACGAGCGGGGGGGCCGGCTGGGAGCAGTTCTTC. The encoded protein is CASSSTSGGAGWEQFF.

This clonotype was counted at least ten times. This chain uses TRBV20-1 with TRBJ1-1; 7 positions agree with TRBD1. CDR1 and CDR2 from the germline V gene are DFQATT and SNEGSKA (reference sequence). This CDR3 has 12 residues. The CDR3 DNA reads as TGCAGCGGTACAGGGGCTAACACTGAAGCTTTCTTT. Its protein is CSGTGANTEAFF.

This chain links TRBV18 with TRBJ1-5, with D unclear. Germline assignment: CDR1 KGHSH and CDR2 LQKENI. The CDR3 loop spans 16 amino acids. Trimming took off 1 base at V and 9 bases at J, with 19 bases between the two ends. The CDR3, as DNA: TGTGCCAGCTCACCACGGTTCTGGCAGGCCCTCTGGCCCCAGCATTTT. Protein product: CASSPRFWQALWPQHF.

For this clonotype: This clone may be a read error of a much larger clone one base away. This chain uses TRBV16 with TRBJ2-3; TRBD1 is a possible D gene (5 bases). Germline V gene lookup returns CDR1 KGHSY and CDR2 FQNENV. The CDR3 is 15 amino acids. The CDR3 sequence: CASSQTTEYTGTQYF. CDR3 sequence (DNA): TGTGCCAGCAGCCAAACCACCGAATACACAGGTACGCAGTATTTT.

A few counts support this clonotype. This CDR3 reads CASNRGGVEKLFF. DNA for the CDR3: TGTGCCAGCAACCGGGGAGGAGTTGAAAAACTGTTTTTT. The V gene is TRBV6-1, the J gene TRBJ1-4, with D hard to call. With 7 bases removed from V and 7 bases from J, the gap between germline ends came to 13 bases. Germline V CDR1 and CDR2: MNHNS, SASEGT. The CDR3 runs 13 residues.

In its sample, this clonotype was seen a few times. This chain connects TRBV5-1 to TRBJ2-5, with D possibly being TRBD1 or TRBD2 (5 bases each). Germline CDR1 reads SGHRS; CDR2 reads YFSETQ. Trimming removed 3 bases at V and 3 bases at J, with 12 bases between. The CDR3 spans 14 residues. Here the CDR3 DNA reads TGCGCCAGCAGCTGGACGGGGCCGGAAGAGACCCAGTACTTC. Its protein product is CASSWTGPEETQYF.

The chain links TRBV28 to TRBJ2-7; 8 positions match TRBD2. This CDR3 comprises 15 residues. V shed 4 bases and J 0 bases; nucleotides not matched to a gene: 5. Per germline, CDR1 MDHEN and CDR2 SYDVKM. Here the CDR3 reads CASSSGTSSSYEQYF. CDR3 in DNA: TGTGCCAGCAGTTCCGGGACTAGTAGCTCCTACGAGCAGTACTTC. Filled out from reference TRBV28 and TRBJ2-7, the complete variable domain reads DVKVTQSSRYLVKRTGEKVFLECVQDMDHENMFWYRQDPGLGLRLIYFSYDVKMKEKGDIPEGYSVSREKKERFSLILESASTNQTSMYLCASSSGTSSSYEQYFGPGTRLTVT.

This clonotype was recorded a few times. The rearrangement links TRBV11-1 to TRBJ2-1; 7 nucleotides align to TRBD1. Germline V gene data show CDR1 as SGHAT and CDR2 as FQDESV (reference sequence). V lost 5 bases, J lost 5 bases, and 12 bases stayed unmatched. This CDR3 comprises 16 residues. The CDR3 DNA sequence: TGTGCCAGCAGCCGAAGCACCGGGACAGCTAACAATGAGCAGTTCTTC. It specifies CASSRSTGTANNEQFF.

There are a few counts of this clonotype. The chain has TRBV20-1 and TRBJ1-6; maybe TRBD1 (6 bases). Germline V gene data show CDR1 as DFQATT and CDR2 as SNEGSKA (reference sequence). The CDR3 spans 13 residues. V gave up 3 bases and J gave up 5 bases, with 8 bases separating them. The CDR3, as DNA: TGCAGTGCTAGGGACAGTAATAATTCACCCCTCCACTTT. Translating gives CSARDSNNSPLHF.

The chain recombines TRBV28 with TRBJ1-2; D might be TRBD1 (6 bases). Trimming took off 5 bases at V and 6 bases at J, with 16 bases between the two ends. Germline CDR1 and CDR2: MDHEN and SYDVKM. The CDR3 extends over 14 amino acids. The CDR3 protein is CASSTNRVWNGYTF. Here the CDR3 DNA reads TGTGCCAGCAGTACGAACAGGGTGTGGAATGGCTACACCTTC.

The CDR3 loop reads CSATTGSGANVLTF. The CDR3 DNA is TGCAGTGCTACGACGGGCTCTGGGGCCAACGTCCTGACTTTC. This rearrangement joins TRBV20-1 to TRBJ2-6; D not resolved. This CDR3 has 14 residues. CDR1 DFQATT and CDR2 SNEGSKA come from the germline V gene (reference sequence). Trimming took off 4 bases at V and 0 bases at J, with 7 bases between the two ends.

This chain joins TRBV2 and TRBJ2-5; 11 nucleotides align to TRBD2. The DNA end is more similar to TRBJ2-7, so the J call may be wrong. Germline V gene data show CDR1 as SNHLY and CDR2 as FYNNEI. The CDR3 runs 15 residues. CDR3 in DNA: TGTGCCAGCAGTGTACTAGCGGGGGCGGTCTACGAGCAGTACTTC. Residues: CASSVLAGAVYEQYF.

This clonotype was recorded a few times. CDR3 sequence reads: CASSQGLGTIDFGYTF. CDR3 bases: TGCGCCAGCAGCCAAGGTCTGGGGACAATAGACTTTGGCTACACCTTC. V gene TRBV4-1 combines with J gene TRBJ1-2; D might be TRBD1 (6 bases). Germline CDR1 is MGHRA and CDR2 is YSYEKL. Between the trimmed V and J ends, which lost 1 base and 7 bases, there was a span of 19 bases. The CDR3 contains 16 residues.

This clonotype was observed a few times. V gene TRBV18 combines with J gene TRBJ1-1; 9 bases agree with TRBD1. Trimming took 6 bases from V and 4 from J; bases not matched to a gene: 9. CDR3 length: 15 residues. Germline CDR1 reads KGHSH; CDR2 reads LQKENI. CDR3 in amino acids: CASSATGGRGTEAFF. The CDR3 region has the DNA TGTGCCAGCTCGGCTACAGGGGGCCGTGGCACTGAAGCTTTCTTT.

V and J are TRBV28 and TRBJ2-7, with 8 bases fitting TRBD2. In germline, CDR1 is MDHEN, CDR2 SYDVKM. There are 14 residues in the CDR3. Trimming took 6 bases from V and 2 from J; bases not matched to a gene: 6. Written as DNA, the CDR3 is TGTGCCAGCAGGCCTAGCGGGTTACCCTACGAGCAGTACTTC. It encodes CASRPSGLPYEQYF.

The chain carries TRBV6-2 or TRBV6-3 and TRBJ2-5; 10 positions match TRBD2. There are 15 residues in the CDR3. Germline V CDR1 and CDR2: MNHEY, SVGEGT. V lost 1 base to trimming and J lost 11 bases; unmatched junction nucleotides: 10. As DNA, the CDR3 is TGTGCCAGCAGTTACTTCCTAGCGGGGGAAGGGGAGCAGTACTTC. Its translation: CASSYFLAGEGEQYF.

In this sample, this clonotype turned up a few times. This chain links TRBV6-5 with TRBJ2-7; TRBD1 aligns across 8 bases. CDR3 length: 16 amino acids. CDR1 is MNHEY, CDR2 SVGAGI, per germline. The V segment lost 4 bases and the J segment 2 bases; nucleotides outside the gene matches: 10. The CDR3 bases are TGTGCCAGCAGTTCCTTCAGGACAGGGCGGCCCTACGAGCAGTACTTC. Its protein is CASSSFRTGRPYEQYF.

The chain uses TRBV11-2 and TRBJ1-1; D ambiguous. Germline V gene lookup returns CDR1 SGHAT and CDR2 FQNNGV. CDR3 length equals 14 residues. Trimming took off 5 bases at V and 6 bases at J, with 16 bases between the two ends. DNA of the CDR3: TGTGCCAGCAGCATTCAACGGGTGAAGGCTGAAGCTTTCTTT. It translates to CASSIQRVKAEAFF.